This TCR beta chain was sequenced for a study of T cells in Graves' hyperthyroidism and ophthalmopathy. V lost 8 bases to trimming and J lost 3 bases; unmatched junction nucleotides: 7. The CDR3 covers 15 residues. Germline V gene data show CDR1 as SGHRS and CDR2 as YFSETQ. Using RNA transcripts as the source, TCR beta CDR3 regions were amplified. With the HTBI primer set, the TCR CDR3 went through a first round of RT-PCR. TCRdb used MiXCR to reprocess the multiplex PCR reads, holding one entry per CDR3 protein. The profile shows hundreds of thousands of distinct CDR3 sequences, about 20% of them singletons.

The specimen was blood. This TCR came from a man in his forties with Graves' ophthalmopathy. The genes are TRBV5-1 and TRBJ2-3; 12 bases align to TRBD1. In DNA, the CDR3 is TGCGCCAGTTACCCGGGACAGGGGGCAACAGATACGCAGTATTTT. This gives the protein CASYPGQGATDTQYF.